This T cell receptor (beta chain) derives from a study of blood T cell repertoires in COVID-19. This CDR3 region has 17 residues. Per the germline V gene, CDR1 is SGHAT and CDR2 is FQNNGV. V shed 5 bases and J 2 bases; nucleotides not matched to a gene: 7. Sequenced by immunoSEQ multiplex PCR; TCRdb stores in-frame clones only, minus some. The sample includes 150,000 to 200,000 clones, about 90% of them seen just once. This clonotype was obtained from a woman aged 18-35 years who had recovered from COVID-19. The V gene is TRBV11-2, the J gene TRBJ1-5; 12 bases match TRBD1. Material: PBMCs or T cells enriched from blood (not recorded which). CDR3 sequence: CASSRGTGGLGNQPQHF. The CDR3 nucleotides are TGTGCCAGCAGCCGCGGGACAGGGGGCTTGGGCAATCAGCCCCAGCATTTT. Filled out from reference TRBV11-2 and TRBJ1-5, the complete variable domain reads EAGVAQSPRYKIIEKRQSVAFWCNPISGHATLYWYQQILGQGPKLLIQFQNNGVVDDSQLPKDRFSAERLKGVDSTLKIQPAKLEDSAVYLCASSRGTGGLGNQPQHFGDGTRLSIL.